The T cell receptor beta chain under discussion was sequenced for a study of type 1 and type 2 diabetes patients. Trimming shortened V by 0 bases and J by 5 bases, and 9 bases separated the two germline ends. Germline CDR1 is SGDLS and CDR2 is YYNGEE. The CDR3 sequence is 13 residues long. PCR was run on genomic DNA. Amplification of the beta chain CDR3 used 30 forward and 13 reverse multiplex primers. TCRdb re-called the multiplex PCR reads through MiXCR, storing one row per CDR3 protein. The sample lists 250,000 or so distinct CDR3 sequences, roughly 44% occurring once. V and J are TRBV9 and TRBJ2-7, with D hard to call. What was sequenced was peripheral blood mononuclear cells (PBMCs). This TCR came from a man aged 18 to 29 with type 2 diabetes. In DNA form, the CDR3 reads TGTGCCAGCAGCGTAGGATTCCGGGACGAGCAGTACTTC. This encodes CASSVGFRDEQYF. The complete variable domain, with remaining parts taken from reference TRBV9 and TRBJ2-7, reads DSGVTQTPKHLITATGQRVTLRCSPRSGDLSVYWYQQSLDQGLQFLIQYYNGEERAKGNILERFSAQQFPDLHSELNLSSLELGDSALYFCASSVGFRDEQYFGPGTRLTVT.